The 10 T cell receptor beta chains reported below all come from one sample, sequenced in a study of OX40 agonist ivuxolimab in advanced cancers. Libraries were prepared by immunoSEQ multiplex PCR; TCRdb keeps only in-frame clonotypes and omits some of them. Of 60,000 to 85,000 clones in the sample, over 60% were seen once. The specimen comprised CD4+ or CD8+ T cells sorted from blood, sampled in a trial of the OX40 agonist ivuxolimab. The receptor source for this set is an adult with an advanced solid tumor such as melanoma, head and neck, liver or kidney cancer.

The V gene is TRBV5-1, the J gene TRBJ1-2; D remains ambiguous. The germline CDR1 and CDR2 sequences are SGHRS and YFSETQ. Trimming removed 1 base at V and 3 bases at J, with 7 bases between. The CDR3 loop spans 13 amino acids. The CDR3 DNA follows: TGCGCCAGCAGCTTGCTAAGTGACTATGGCTACACCTTC. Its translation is CASSLLSDYGYTF.

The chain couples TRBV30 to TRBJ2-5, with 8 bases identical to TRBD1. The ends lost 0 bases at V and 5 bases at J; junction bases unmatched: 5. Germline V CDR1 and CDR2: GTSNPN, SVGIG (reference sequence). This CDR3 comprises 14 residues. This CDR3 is CAWSVPGGRETQYF. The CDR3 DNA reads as TGTGCCTGGAGTGTACCAGGGGGCCGGGAGACCCAGTACTTC.

The CDR3 DNA is TGTGCCAGCACCCAGGGGGGGAGGAACTATGGCTACACCTTC. As protein: CASTQGGRNYGYTF. V gene TRBV28 combines with J gene TRBJ1-2, with 7 bases matching TRBD1. V gave up 7 bases and J gave up 2 bases; unmatched junction bases: 7. The CDR3 length is 14 residues. Germline V gene sequence: CDR1 MDHEN, CDR2 SYDVKM.

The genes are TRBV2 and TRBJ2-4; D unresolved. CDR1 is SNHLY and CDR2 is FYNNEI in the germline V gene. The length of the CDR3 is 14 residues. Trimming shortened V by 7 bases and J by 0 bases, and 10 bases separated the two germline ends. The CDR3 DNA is TGTGCCAGCACCCGGAGAGAAGCCAAAAACATTCAGTACTTC. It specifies CASTRREAKNIQYF.

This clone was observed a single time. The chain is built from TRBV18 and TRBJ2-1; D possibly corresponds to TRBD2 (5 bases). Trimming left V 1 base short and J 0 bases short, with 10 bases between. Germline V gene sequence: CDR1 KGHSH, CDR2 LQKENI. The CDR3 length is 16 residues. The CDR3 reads CASSPLSGISYNEQFF. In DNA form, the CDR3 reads TGTGCCAGCTCACCACTCTCGGGGATCTCCTACAATGAGCAGTTCTTC.

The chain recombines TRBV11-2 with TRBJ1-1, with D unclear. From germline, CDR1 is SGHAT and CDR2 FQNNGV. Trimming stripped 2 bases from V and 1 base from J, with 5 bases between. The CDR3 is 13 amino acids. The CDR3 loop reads CASSLSENTEAFF. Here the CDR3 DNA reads TGTGCCAGCAGCTTATCGGAGAACACTGAAGCTTTCTTT.

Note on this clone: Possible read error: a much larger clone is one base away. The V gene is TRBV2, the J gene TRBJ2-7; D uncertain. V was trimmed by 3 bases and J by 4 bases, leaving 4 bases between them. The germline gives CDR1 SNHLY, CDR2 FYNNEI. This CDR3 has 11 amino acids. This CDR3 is CASSEAYEQYF. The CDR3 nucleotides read TGTGCCAGCAGTGAGGCGTACGAGCAGTACTTC.

The CDR3 coding sequence is TGTGCCAGCAGGAGGACACAGAGCACAGATACGCAGTATTTT. Its translation: CASRRTQSTDTQYF. This chain uses TRBV2 with TRBJ2-3; tentatively, D is TRBD1 (5 bases). CDR1 is SNHLY, CDR2 FYNNEI, per germline. V was cut by 6 bases and J by 0 bases, with 10 bases left in between. The CDR3 totals 14 residues.

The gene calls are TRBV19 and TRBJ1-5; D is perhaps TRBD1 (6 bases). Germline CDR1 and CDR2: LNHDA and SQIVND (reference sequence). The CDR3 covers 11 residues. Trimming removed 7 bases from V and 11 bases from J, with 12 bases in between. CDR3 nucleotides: TGTGCCAGTACCCGAGGACAGACCCAGCATTTT. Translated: CASTRGQTQHF.

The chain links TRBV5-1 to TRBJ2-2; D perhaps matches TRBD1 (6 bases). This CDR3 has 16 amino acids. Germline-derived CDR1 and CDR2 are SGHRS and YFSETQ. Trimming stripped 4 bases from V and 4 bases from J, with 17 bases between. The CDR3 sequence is CASSGGQNPRTGELFF. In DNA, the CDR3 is TGCGCCAGCAGCGGCGGACAGAATCCGCGCACCGGGGAGCTGTTTTTT.